These 19 T cell receptor beta chains were sequenced from one sample in a study of Graves' ophthalmopathy and Graves' hyperthyroidism. Amplified TCR beta CDR3 regions were obtained using RNA transcripts as template. Second-round multiplex PCR came after a first-round RT-PCR that employed HTBI primers. In TCRdb, the multiplex PCR reads were re-called with MiXCR into one record per CDR3 protein. The table has 200,000 to 300,000 distinct CDR3 sequences, around 50% seen once. Sequenced input: peripheral blood. These receptors were taken from an adult man with Graves' ophthalmopathy.

This clonotype was seen a handful of times. This chain joins TRBV29-1 and TRBJ2-5; 9 bases map to TRBD2. The length of the CDR3 is 13 residues. Germline assignment: CDR1 SQVTM and CDR2 ANQGSEA. The trim removed 5 bases at V and 5 bases at J, leaving 6 bases unmatched. CDR3 sequence: CSVFSGGSETQYF. For the CDR3, the DNA is TGCAGCGTTTTTAGCGGGGGCTCGGAGACCCAGTACTTC.

For this clonotype: In this CDR3 the conserved last residue, phenylalanine or tryptophan, is missing, so a read error is likely. No DNA is shown, since the ends of the CDR3 on it are uncertain; the CDR3 is the one TCRdb lists. The chain is built from TRBV10-3 and TRBJ2-1; TRBD1 reflects the table's D call only, with no check against the DNA. The CDR3 region is 8 residues in length, termini included. Germline CDR1 ENHRY, CDR2 SYGVKD. The CDR3 sequence is CAISESRT.

This clonotype was counted a few times. The chain has TRBV10-3 and TRBJ1-4; D ambiguous. From germline, CDR1 is ENHRY and CDR2 SYGVKD. The CDR3 length is 12 residues. V lost 10 bases and J lost 8, with 14 bases in between. CDR3: CATSTTGEKLFF. CDR3 nucleotide sequence: TGTGCCACATCAACGACGGGCGAAAAACTGTTTTTT.

This sequence joins TRBV15 and TRBJ2-7, with D possibly TRBD2 on 6 matching bases. V was clipped by 0 bases and J by 2 bases, with 14 bases between them. This CDR3 region has 16 residues. CDR1 is LNHNV, CDR2 YYDKDF, per germline (reference sequence). In DNA form, the CDR3 reads TGTGCCACCAGCAGAGATCTGGTGGGAGGAACCTACGAGCAGTACTTC. Amino acids: CATSRDLVGGTYEQYF. Full variable domain (outside the CDR3, taken from reference TRBV15 and TRBJ2-7): DAMVIQNPRYQVTQFGKPVTLSCSQTLNHNVMYWYQQKSSQAPKLLFHYYDKDFNNEADTPDNFQSRRPNTSFCFLDIRSPGLGDTAMYLCATSRDLVGGTYEQYFGPGTRLTVT.

This clonotype was observed at least ten times. An end of the junction differs from the germline gene, which may be a read error. The V and J genes are TRBV29-1 and TRBJ1-2, with D possibly matching TRBD1 (6 bases). CDR3 length: 11 residues. Per the germline V gene, CDR1 is SQVTM and CDR2 is ANQGSEA. The CDR3 sequence is CSVEFPTGKVF. As DNA, the CDR3 is TGCAGCGTTGAATTTCCGACAGGCAAGGTCTTC.

The chain joins TRBV4-3 to TRBJ2-7; 8 bases are shared with TRBD1. Germline V gene lookup returns CDR1 LGHNA and CDR2 YSLEER. The CDR3 sequence is 14 residues long. Trimming removed 2 bases from V and 3 bases from J; junction bases left unmatched: 3. The CDR3 DNA is TGCGCCAGCAGCCAACCTGGGACAGGCTACGAGCAGTACTTC. This encodes CASSQPGTGYEQYF.

The chain is built from TRBV19 and TRBJ1-1; TRBD1 matches at 8 bases. The CDR3 extends over 17 amino acids. J was trimmed by 0 bases and V by 7 bases; bases with no gene match: 13. The germline V gene has CDR1 LNHDA and CDR2 SQIVND (reference sequence). The CDR3 region is CASTSRGQVAMNTEAFF. DNA of the CDR3: TGTGCCAGTACATCGCGGGGACAGGTGGCGATGAACACTGAAGCTTTCTTT.

This sequence joins TRBV7-9 and TRBJ1-4; D gene uncertain. Trimming left V 4 bases short and J 7 bases short, with 10 bases between. The germline CDR1 and CDR2 sequences are SEHNR and FQNEAQ (reference sequence). The CDR3 is 13 amino acids. CDR3 in amino acids: CASSYNSGEKLFF. In nucleotides, the CDR3 is TGTGCCAGCAGCTACAATTCGGGTGAAAAACTGTTTTTT.

This rearrangement joins TRBV9 to TRBJ1-2, with TRBD1 identical over 8 bases. The V gene's germline CDR1 is SGDLS and CDR2 YYNGEE. The CDR3 runs 15 residues. The V segment lost 5 bases and the J segment 6 bases; nucleotides outside the gene matches: 12. CDR3 coding DNA: TGTGCCAGCAGTTCTGACACAGGGGGTAGAGATGGCTACACCTTC. It yields the protein CASSSDTGGRDGYTF.

The sample holds a few counts of this clonotype. The chain employs TRBV10-3 and TRBJ2-5, with D hard to call. V gave up 0 bases and J gave up 5 bases, with 25 bases separating them. Germline V gene lookup returns CDR1 ENHRY and CDR2 SYGVKD. This CDR3 comprises 19 residues. The CDR3 loop is CAISESWTTGAQVGETQYF. The CDR3 region has the DNA TGTGCCATCAGTGAGTCGTGGACGACTGGAGCCCAAGTGGGGGAGACCCAGTACTTC.

The chain uses TRBV19 and TRBJ2-2; 9 nucleotides align to TRBD1. CDR3 length equals 14 residues. With V trimmed by 7 bases and J by 3 bases, 3 bases remained unmatched. The germline gives CDR1 LNHDA, CDR2 SQIVND (reference sequence). CDR3 amino acids: CASTQGADTGELFF. Here the CDR3 DNA reads TGTGCCAGTACACAGGGGGCCGACACCGGGGAGCTGTTTTTT.

This clonotype was seen many times. The chain employs TRBV2 and TRBJ1-2; TRBD1 matches 8 bases. CDR3 length equals 14 residues. Germline V gene data show CDR1 as SNHLY and CDR2 as FYNNEI. J was trimmed by 4 bases and V by 7 bases; bases with no gene match: 8. CDR3 nucleotides: TGTGCCAGCACTCGGCAGGGGGCATTCTATGGCTACACCTTC. Translating gives CASTRQGAFYGYTF.

The chain recombines TRBV20-1 with TRBJ2-7; no definite D call. The CDR3 runs 11 residues. Germline lookup yields CDR1 DFQATT and CDR2 SNEGSKA (reference sequence). The germline V and J ends were trimmed by 2 bases and 4 bases, with 6 bases remaining between them. The CDR3 loop reads CSARQTYEQYF. The CDR3 DNA reads TGCAGTGCTAGACAGACTTACGAGCAGTACTTC.

This clonotype was observed a handful of times. The chain uses TRBV15 and TRBJ1-5; D gene uncertain. V was clipped by 0 bases and J by 4 bases, with 7 bases between them. The CDR3 totals 14 residues. CDR1 is LNHNV, CDR2 YYDKDF, per germline (reference sequence). Here the CDR3 reads CATSRELLNQPQHF. The CDR3, as DNA: TGTGCCACCAGCAGAGAACTCTTGAATCAGCCCCAGCATTTT.

This sequence joins TRBV4-1 and TRBJ1-6, with no clear D. The CDR3 sequence is 15 residues long. CDR1 and CDR2 (germline): MGHRA, YSYEKL. V dropped 5 bases and J dropped 8 bases, with 16 bases sitting between them. This CDR3 reads CASSSWAEAYSPLHF. CDR3 in DNA: TGCGCCAGCAGCTCCTGGGCAGAAGCTTATTCACCCCTCCACTTT.

This chain uses TRBV29-1 with TRBJ1-1; possibly TRBD1 for D (5 bases). This CDR3 has 11 residues. From germline, CDR1 is SQVTM and CDR2 ANQGSEA. The germline V and J ends were trimmed by 8 bases and 4 bases, with 11 bases remaining between them. Written as DNA, the CDR3 is TGCAGCCAAGGGACCGGCACTGAAGCTTTCTTT. Translating gives CSQGTGTEAFF.

The rearrangement links TRBV2 to TRBJ1-5, with D hard to call. Between the trimmed V and J ends, which lost 6 bases and 2 bases, there was a span of 14 bases. The CDR3 consists of 15 residues. Germline V gene data show CDR1 as SNHLY and CDR2 as FYNNEI. The CDR3 is CASSDGVGGNQPQHF. CDR3 DNA: TGTGCCAGCAGCGACGGGGTGGGTGGCAATCAGCCCCAGCATTTT.

The V and J genes are TRBV10-3 and TRBJ1-5, with D tentatively TRBD1 (6 bases). The CDR3 has 14 amino acids. The V gene lost 2 bases and the J gene lost 8 bases, with 13 bases spanning the gap. Germline V gene data show CDR1 as ENHRY and CDR2 as SYGVKD. DNA of the CDR3: TGTGCCATCAGTGAGGGACAGACTGGAGAGCCCCAGCATTTT. This translates into CAISEGQTGEPQHF.

A remark on this clonotype: The junction differs from germline at one of its ends, possibly a read error. The chain has TRBV2 and TRBJ1-4; 10 nucleotides agree with TRBD1. There are 14 residues in the CDR3. CDR1 and CDR2 from the germline V gene are SNHLY and FYNNEI. CDR3 bases: TGTGCCAGCAGGGACAGGGGGACTAATGAAAAACTGCTTTTT. It is translated as CASRDRGTNEKLLF.